Described below is a single T cell receptor beta chain sequence and its context. Generated by immunoSEQ multiplex PCR, the TCRdb table keeps only in-frame clones and is missing some. The sample holds fewer than 3 million clones, less than 95% seen once. This record belongs to a study of shared clonotypes between healthy human individuals. The V gene's germline CDR1 is SGDLS and CDR2 YYNGEE. V gave up 3 bases and J gave up 2 bases; unmatched junction bases: 4. The CDR3 length is 15 residues. The sequence came from a man aged 18-30 years in good health. Some clones in this sample may be carry-over from other donors' samples. Sequencing was done on a sample of naive CD4+ T cells from PBMCs. The subset was: CD45RA+ positively selected. The V and J genes are TRBV9 and TRBJ2-2, with TRBD1 identical over 7 bases. CDR3 sequence (DNA): TGTGCCAGCAGCGCTAGGGGGCTTAACACCGGGGAGCTGTTTTTT. Its translation: CASSARGLNTGELFF.